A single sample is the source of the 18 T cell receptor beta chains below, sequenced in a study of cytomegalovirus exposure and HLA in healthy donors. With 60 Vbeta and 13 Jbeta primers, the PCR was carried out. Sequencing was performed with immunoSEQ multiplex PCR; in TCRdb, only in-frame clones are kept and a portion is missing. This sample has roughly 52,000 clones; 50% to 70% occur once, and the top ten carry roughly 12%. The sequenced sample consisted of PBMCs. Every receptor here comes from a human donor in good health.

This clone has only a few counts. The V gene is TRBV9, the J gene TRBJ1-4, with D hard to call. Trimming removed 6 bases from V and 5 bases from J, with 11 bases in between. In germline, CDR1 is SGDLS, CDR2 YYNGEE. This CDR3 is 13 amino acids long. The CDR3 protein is CASTSPLNEKLFF. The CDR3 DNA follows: TGTGCCAGCACCTCCCCTCTAAATGAAAAACTGTTTTTT.

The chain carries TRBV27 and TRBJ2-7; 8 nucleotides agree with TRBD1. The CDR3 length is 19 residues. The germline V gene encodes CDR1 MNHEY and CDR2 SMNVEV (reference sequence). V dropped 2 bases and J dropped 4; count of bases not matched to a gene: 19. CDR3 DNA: TGTGCCAGCAGTTTACTCATGCCCCTTCCAGGGGGCGATCGTTACGAGCAGTACTTC. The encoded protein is CASSLLMPLPGGDRYEQYF.

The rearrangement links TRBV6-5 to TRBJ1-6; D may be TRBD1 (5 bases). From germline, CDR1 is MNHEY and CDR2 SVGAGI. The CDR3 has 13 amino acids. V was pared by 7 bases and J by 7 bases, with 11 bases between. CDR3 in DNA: TGTGCCAGCAACGTACAGGAGAATTCACCCCTCCACTTT. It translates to CASNVQENSPLHF.

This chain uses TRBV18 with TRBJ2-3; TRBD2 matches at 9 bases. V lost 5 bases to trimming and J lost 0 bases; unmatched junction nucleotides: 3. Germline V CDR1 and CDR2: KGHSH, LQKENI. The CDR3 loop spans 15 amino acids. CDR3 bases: TGTGCCAGCTCAGAGCTAGCGGGGAGCACAGATACGCAGTATTTT. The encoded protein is CASSELAGSTDTQYF. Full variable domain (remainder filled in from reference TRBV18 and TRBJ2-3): NAGVMQNPRHLVRRRGQEARLRCSPMKGHSHVYWYRQLPEEGLKFMVYLQKENIIDESGMPKERFSAEFPKEGPSILRIQQVVRGDSAAYFCASSELAGSTDTQYFGPGTRLTVL.

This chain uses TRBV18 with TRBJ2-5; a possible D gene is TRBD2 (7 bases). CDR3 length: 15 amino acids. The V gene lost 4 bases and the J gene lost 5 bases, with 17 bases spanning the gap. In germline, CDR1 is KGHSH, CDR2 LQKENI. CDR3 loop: CASSLTGGRSETQYF. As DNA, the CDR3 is TGTGCCAGCTCACTAACGGGGGGCCGGTCGGAGACCCAGTACTTC.

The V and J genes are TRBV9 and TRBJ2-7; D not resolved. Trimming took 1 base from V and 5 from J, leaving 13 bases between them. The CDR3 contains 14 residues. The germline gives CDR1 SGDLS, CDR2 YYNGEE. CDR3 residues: CASSVFAQPDEQYF. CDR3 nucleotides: TGTGCCAGCAGCGTATTCGCACAGCCTGACGAGCAGTACTTC.

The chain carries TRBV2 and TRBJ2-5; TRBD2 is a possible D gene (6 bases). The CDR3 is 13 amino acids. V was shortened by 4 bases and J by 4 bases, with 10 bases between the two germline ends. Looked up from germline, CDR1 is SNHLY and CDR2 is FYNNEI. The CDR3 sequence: CASSVRRGETQYF. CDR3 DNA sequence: TGTGCCAGCAGTGTTAGGCGGGGAGAGACCCAGTACTTC.

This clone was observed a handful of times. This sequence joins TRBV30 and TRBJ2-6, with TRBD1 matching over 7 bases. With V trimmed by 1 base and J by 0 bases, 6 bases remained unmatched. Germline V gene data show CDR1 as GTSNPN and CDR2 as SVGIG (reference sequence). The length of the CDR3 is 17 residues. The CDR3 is CAWSGTGSFSGANVLTF. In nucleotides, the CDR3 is TGTGCCTGGAGTGGGACAGGAAGCTTCTCTGGGGCCAACGTCCTGACTTTC. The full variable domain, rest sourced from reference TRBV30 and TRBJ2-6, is SQTIHQWPATLVQPVGSPLSLECTVEGTSNPNLYWYRQAAGRGLQLLFYSVGIGQISSEVPQNLSASRPQDRQFILSSKKLLLSDSGFYLCAWSGTGSFSGANVLTFGAGSRLTVL.

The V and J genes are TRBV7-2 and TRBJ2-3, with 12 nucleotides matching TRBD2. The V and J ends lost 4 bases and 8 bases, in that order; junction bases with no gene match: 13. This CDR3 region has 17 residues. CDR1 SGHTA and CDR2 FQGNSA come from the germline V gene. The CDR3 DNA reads TGTGCCAGCAGCTACCGACTAGCGGGGGTCACAGCAGGTACGCAGTATTTT. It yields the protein CASSYRLAGVTAGTQYF.

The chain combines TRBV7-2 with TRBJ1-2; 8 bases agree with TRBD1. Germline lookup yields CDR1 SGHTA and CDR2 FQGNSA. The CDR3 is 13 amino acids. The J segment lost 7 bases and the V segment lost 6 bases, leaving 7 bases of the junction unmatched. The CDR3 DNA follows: TGTGCCAGCAGGGCAGGGGGCGCCCCTGGCTACACCTTC. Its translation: CASRAGGAPGYTF.

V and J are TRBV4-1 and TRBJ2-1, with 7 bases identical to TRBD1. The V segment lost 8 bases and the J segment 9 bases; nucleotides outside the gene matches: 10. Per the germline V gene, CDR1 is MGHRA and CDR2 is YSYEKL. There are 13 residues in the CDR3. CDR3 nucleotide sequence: TGCGCCAGCGCCGAGGGACAGCTCGGTGAGCAGTTCTTC. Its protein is CASAEGQLGEQFF.

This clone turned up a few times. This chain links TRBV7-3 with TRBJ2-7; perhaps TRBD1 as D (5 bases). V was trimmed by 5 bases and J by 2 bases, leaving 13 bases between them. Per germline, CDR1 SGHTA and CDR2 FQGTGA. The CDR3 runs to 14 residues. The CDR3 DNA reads TGTGCCAGCAGCCCTCAGGGCGGTACCTACGAGCAGTACTTC. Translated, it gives CASSPQGGTYEQYF.

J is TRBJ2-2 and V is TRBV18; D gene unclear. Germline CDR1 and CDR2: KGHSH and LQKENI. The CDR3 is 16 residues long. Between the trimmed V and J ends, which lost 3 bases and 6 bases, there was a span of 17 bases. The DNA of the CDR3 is TGTGCCAGCTCACCCATCACAGATCGGTGGCCCGGGGAGCTGTTTTTT. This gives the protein CASSPITDRWPGELFF.

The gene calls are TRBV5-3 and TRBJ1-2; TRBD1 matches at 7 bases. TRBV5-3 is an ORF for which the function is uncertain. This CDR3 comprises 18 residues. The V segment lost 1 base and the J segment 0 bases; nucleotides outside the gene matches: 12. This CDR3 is CARSLLRRGTAPNYGYTF. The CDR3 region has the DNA TGTGCCAGAAGCTTGTTGAGGAGGGGGACAGCACCTAACTATGGCTACACCTTC.

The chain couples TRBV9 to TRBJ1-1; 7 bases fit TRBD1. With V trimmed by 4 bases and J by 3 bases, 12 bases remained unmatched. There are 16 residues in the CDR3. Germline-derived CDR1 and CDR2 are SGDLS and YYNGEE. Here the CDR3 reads CASSPLRQGLDTEAFF. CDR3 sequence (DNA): TGTGCCAGCAGCCCCTTGAGACAGGGTCTGGACACTGAAGCTTTCTTT.

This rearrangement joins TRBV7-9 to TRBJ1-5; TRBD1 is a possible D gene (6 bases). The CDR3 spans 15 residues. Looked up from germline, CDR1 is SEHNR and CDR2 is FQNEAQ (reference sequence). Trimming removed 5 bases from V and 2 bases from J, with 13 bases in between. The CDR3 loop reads CASSPLQGGNQPQHF. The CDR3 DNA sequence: TGTGCCAGCAGCCCCTTACAGGGAGGCAATCAGCCCCAGCATTTT.

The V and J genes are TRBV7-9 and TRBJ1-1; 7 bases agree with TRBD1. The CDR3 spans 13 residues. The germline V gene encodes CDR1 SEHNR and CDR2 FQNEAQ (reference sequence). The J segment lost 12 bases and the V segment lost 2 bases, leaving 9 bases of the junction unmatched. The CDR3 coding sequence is TGTGCCAGCAGCTTACCGACAGGGTGGATCACTTTCTTT. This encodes CASSLPTGWITFF.

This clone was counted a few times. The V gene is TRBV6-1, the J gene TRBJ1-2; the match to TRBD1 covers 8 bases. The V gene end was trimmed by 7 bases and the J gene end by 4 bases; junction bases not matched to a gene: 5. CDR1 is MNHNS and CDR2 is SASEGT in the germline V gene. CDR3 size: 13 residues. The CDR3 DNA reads TGTGCCAGCACCATCGGACAGGGCTATGGCTACACCTTC. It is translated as CASTIGQGYGYTF.